These T cell receptor beta chains were read from a single sample in a study of T cell responses to AZD1222 COVID-19 vaccine. Sequenced by immunoSEQ multiplex PCR; TCRdb stores in-frame clones only, minus some. The sample lists 90,000 to 150,000 clones; 70% to 90% were seen once. Sequences were derived from peripheral blood, sampled on day 0 of AZD1222 vaccination. These receptors were taken from an adult in good health. Each CDR3 is given with its conserved first and last residue. The D gene is left open where the match is weak. Clone size appears in some rows only: once, few, many, or a class for an expanded clone.

j_call d_call v_call clone_size cdr3_aa cdr3_nt
TRBJ2-7 TRBD2 TRBV28 - CASSPPSGSRYEQYF TGTGCCAGCAGCCCTCCTAGCGGGAGTCGCTACGAGCAGTACTTC
TRBJ2-6 - TRBV2 - CASSLRRPRSGANVLTF TGTGCCAGCAGCCTCCGCCGCCCTCGCTCTGGGGCCAACGTCCTGACTTTC
TRBJ1-1 - TRBV7-9 - CASSLGRNEAFF TGTGCCAGCAGCTTAGGTAGGAATGAAGCTTTCTTT
TRBJ1-1 - TRBV7-9 once CASSLARQGNTEAFF TGTGCCAGCAGCTTAGCGCGTCAGGGGAACACTGAAGCTTTCTTT
TRBJ1-2 - TRBV6-5 - CASSYSGASTGHTF TGTGCCAGCAGTTACTCTGGGGCTTCTACAGGGCACACCTTC
TRBJ1-1 TRBD1 TRBV6-5 - CASIRRQGRAEAFF TGTGCCAGCATTAGGAGACAGGGGAGGGCTGAAGCTTTCTTT
TRBJ2-2 - TRBV10-1 - CASSEGQGRTGELFF TGCGCCAGCAGTGAGGGGCAGGGCCGGACCGGGGAGCTGTTTTTT
TRBJ1-1 TRBD1 TRBV10-2 once CASSTGTGITEAFF TGCGCCAGCAGTACCGGGACAGGGATCACTGAAGCTTTCTTT
TRBJ2-7 - TRBV28 few CASSPPPGSLGDEQYF TGTGCCAGCTCCCCACCTCCGGGGTCCCTTGGAGACGAGCAGTACTTC
TRBJ2-7 - TRBV23-1 - CASTTVQGYEQYF TGCGCCAGCACCACAGTGCAAGGGTACGAGCAGTACTTC
TRBJ1-1 TRBD1 TRBV7-9 once CASSPKFRQGILRAFF TGTGCCAGCAGCCCAAAATTCCGACAGGGTATATTGAGAGCTTTCTTT
TRBJ1-1 - TRBV7-9 - CASSSRRGDEAFF TGTGCCAGCAGTTCCCGCAGAGGGGATGAAGCTTTCTTT
TRBJ1-5 - TRBV6-2/TRBV6-3 - CASSYRPRTNSNQPQHF TGTGCCAGCAGTTACCGGCCCCGGACAAATAGCAATCAGCCCCAGCATTTT
TRBJ1-1 - TRBV21-1 - CASSKEGDSTEAFF TGTGCCAGCAGCAAAGAAGGGGATTCCACTGAAGCTTTCTTT
TRBJ1-4 TRBD1 TRBV24-1 - CATSDPSKGGSNEKLFF TGTGCCACCAGTGATCCGTCAAAAGGGGGCTCTAATGAAAAACTGTTTTTT
TRBJ1-1 TRBD1 TRBV19 - CASRDRRLDEAFF TGTGCCAGTAGGGACAGGCGATTGGATGAAGCTTTCTTT
TRBJ1-2 - TRBV5-1 - CASSSTTADYGYTF TGCGCCAGCAGCTCGACGACAGCAGACTATGGCTACACCTTC
TRBJ1-1 TRBD1 TRBV18 - CASSRDRVNTEAFF TGTGCCAGCTCAAGGGACAGAGTGAACACTGAAGCTTTCTTT
TRBJ1-1 - TRBV27 - CASSLSLGTRGEAFF TGTGCCAGCAGTTTATCGTTGGGGACTCGGGGTGAAGCTTTCTTT
TRBJ2-1 - TRBV29-1 - CSVEPDSSYNEQFF TGCAGCGTTGAGCCTGACAGCTCCTACAATGAGCAGTTCTTC
TRBJ1-2 TRBD1 TRBV7-8 - CASSLDDDRGGYTF TGTGCCAGCAGCTTAGATGACGACAGGGGTGGCTACACCTTC
TRBJ1-2 - TRBV3-1/TRBV3-2 - CASSRGRAPGGYTF TGTGCCAGCAGCCGTGGCAGGGCGCCAGGGGGCTACACCTTC
TRBJ2-1 - TRBV24-1 - CATSDGDNEQFF TGTGCCACCAGTGATGGAGACAATGAGCAGTTCTTC
TRBJ1-2 - TRBV5-4 - CASSSPTGRYGYTF TGTGCCAGCAGCTCGCCGACAGGCCGGTATGGCTACACCTTC
TRBJ1-2 - TRBV29-1 - CSVAQGDYGYTF TGCAGCGTTGCCCAGGGCGACTATGGCTACACCTTC
TRBJ2-2 TRBD2 TRBV3-1/TRBV3-2 - CASSLAGGPNTGELFF TGTGCCAGCAGCCTAGCGGGAGGGCCGAACACCGGGGAGCTGTTTTTT
TRBJ2-7 - TRBV25-1 - CASSPIGKVYEQYF TGTGCCAGCAGTCCGATAGGGAAGGTTTACGAGCAGTACTTC
TRBJ1-1 - TRBV12-3/TRBV12-4 - CASRIHSEAFF TGTGCCAGCAGAATCCACAGTGAAGCTTTCTTT
TRBJ1-1 - TRBV7-5 - CARSPRQGRTEAFF TGTGCCAGAAGCCCAAGACAGGGGAGAACTGAAGCTTTCTTT
TRBJ1-6 - TRBV10-3 - CAISVDQYNSPLHF TGTGCCATCAGTGTAGACCAATATAATTCACCCCTCCACTTT
TRBJ2-3 TRBD1 TRBV10-3 - CAISAGDRGKGTDTQYF TGTGCCATCAGTGCCGGCGACAGGGGCAAGGGCACAGATACGCAGTATTTT
TRBJ1-2 - TRBV5-4 - CASSLSSRDNYGYTF TGTGCCAGCAGCTTGAGTTCCAGAGATAACTATGGCTACACCTTC
TRBJ1-5 TRBD1 TRBV2 - CASRGTGINSNQPQHF TGTGCCAGCAGGGGGACAGGGATTAATAGCAATCAGCCCCAGCATTTT
TRBJ2-7 - TRBV9 - CASSAPGGQSYEQYF TGTGCCAGCAGCGCCCCCGGGGGACAGAGCTACGAGCAGTACTTC
TRBJ1-1 - TRBV9 - CASSIQGRGTEAFF TGTGCCAGCAGCATACAGGGTCGTGGCACTGAAGCTTTCTTT
TRBJ1-6 - TRBV6-5 - CASSYILQGMAALHF TGTGCCAGCAGTTACATACTCCAGGGGATGGCGGCGCTCCACTTT
TRBJ1-2 - TRBV6-1 - CASSEDMTGTGYTF TGTGCCAGCAGTGAAGATATGACGGGGACGGGCTACACCTTC
TRBJ2-1 - TRBV7-9 few CASSLSAASYNEQFF TGTGCCAGCAGCTTATCAGCGGCCTCCTACAATGAGCAGTTCTTC
TRBJ1-6 - TRBV15 - CATSRDKGDNSPLHF TGTGCCACCAGCAGAGATAAGGGCGATAATTCACCCCTCCACTTT
TRBJ2-7 TRBD2 TRBV6-5 - CASSYREGSSYEQYF TGTGCCAGCAGTTATAGGGAGGGGAGCTCCTACGAGCAGTACTTC
TRBJ1-1 TRBD1 TRBV7-8 - CASSSRDRGLSTEAFF TGTGCCAGCAGCTCCCGGGACAGGGGCTTGAGCACTGAAGCTTTCTTT
TRBJ1-4 - TRBV30 - CAWSVRGALNEKLFF TGTGCCTGGAGTGTACGGGGAGCGCTTAATGAAAAACTGTTTTTT
TRBJ1-2 TRBD1 TRBV7-8 - CASSLVDRATNYGYTF TGTGCCAGCAGCTTAGTGGACAGGGCCACTAACTATGGCTACACCTTC
TRBJ1-3 TRBD1 TRBV18 - CASSRTGTGNTIYF TGTGCCAGCTCACGGACAGGAACTGGAAACACCATATATTTT
TRBJ2-7 - TRBV5-1 - CASSSRPTGTYEQYF TGCGCCAGCAGCTCCCGCCCGACAGGAACCTACGAGCAGTACTTC
TRBJ2-7 TRBD2 TRBV30 - CAWLAGVDEQYF TGTGCCTGGTTAGCGGGAGTAGACGAGCAGTACTTC
TRBJ1-2 - TRBV20-1 - CSANPYGYTF TGCAGTGCTAATCCATATGGCTACACCTTC
TRBJ1-1 - TRBV5-1 - CASRLGGSDTEAFF TGCGCCAGCAGGTTAGGGGGTTCTGACACTGAAGCTTTCTTT
TRBJ1-6 TRBD1 TRBV6-6 - CASSPDRVNSPLHF TGTGCCAGCTCCCCGGACAGGGTTAATTCACCCCTCCACTTT
TRBJ2-3 TRBD2 TRBV28 - CASRYGASGFPSTDTQYF TGTGCCAGCAGGTACGGGGCTAGCGGGTTCCCTAGCACAGATACGCAGTATTTT
TRBJ2-1 TRBD2 TRBV27 - CASSRGGPSYNEQFF TGTGCCAGCAGCCGGGGGGGGCCATCCTACAATGAGCAGTTCTTC
TRBJ2-7 - TRBV12-3/TRBV12-4 once CASRSGVSYEQYF TGTGCCAGCAGATCAGGGGTATCGTACGAGCAGTACTTC